This paragraph reports one T cell receptor beta chain. The sample comes from a study of blood T cell repertoires in COVID-19. Profiled with immunoSEQ multiplex PCR; TCRdb holds only in-frame clones, not every one. The table shows over 300,000 clones, with 90% occurring only once. The CDR3 length is 13 residues. V lost 0 bases to trimming and J lost 10 bases, with 11 bases between them. Germline V lookup: CDR1 SGHRS, CDR2 YFSETQ. The sample was peripheral blood. The sequence was collected from a man aged 18 to 30 with active or convalescent COVID-19. The chain is built from TRBV5-1 and TRBJ2-1; D is unclear. In DNA, the CDR3 is TGCGCCAGCAGCTTGGGTTCGGTCCGGGAGCAGTTCTTC. The encoded protein is CASSLGSVREQFF. The complete variable domain, with remaining parts taken from reference TRBV5-1 and TRBJ2-1, reads KAGVTQTPRYLIKTRGQQVTLSCSPISGHRSVSWYQQTPGQGLQFLFEYFSETQRNKGNFPGRFSGRQFSNSRSEMNVSTLELGDSALYLCASSLGSVREQFFGPGTRLTVL.